The 26 T cell receptor beta chains given below trace back to one sample, sequenced in a study of identical twins. TCRdb independently ran MiXCR on the 5' RACE reads; one entry per CDR3 protein. This sample has roughly 700,000 distinct CDR3 sequences, with roughly 8% found just once. This sample was also put to use in a study of yellow fever vaccine responses in identical twins.

Sequencing used PBMCs. Every receptor here comes from a woman younger than 30 in good health.

This clonotype has just a few counts. The chain employs TRBV29-1 and TRBJ2-5; tentative D call: TRBD1 (7 bases). Germline V gene data show CDR1 as SQVTM and CDR2 as ANQGSEA. The germline V and J ends were trimmed by 6 bases and 4 bases, with 12 bases remaining between them. The CDR3 spans 12 residues. As DNA, the CDR3 is TGCAGCGTGTCAGGGGGAGGAGAGACCCAGTACTTC. Amino acid sequence: CSVSGGGETQYF.

Many counts were recorded for this clonotype. The rearrangement links TRBV24-1 to TRBJ2-5; possibly TRBD2 for D (5 bases). The CDR3 is made up of 12 amino acids. Trimming removed 7 bases at V and 7 bases at J, with 12 bases between. Germline assignment: CDR1 KGHDR and CDR2 SFDVKD. The CDR3 loop is CATSGDLGTQYF. The DNA for the CDR3 is TGTGCCACCAGCGGGGATCTTGGGACCCAGTACTTC.

This clonotype showed up just a few times. The genes are TRBV27 and TRBJ2-7; 8 bases map to TRBD2. Looked up from germline, CDR1 is MNHEY and CDR2 is SMNVEV (reference sequence). CDR3 size: 15 residues. Germline trimming cut 7 bases from V and 5 bases from J; bases unmatched to any gene: 13. This CDR3 reads CASTLRSGSFDEQYF. Here the CDR3 DNA reads TGTGCCAGCACCCTTAGGAGCGGGAGCTTCGACGAGCAGTACTTC.

This clonotype has only a few counts. The chain uses TRBV9 and TRBJ1-1; unclear D gene. The germline gives CDR1 SGDLS, CDR2 YYNGEE. V lost 3 bases, J lost 1 base, and 10 bases lay in between. The CDR3 runs to 14 residues. CDR3 protein: CASSAQVGNTEAFF. In DNA, the CDR3 is TGTGCCAGCAGCGCCCAGGTGGGGAACACTGAAGCTTTCTTT. Full variable domain (outside the CDR3, taken from reference TRBV9 and TRBJ1-1): DSGVTQTPKHLITATGQRVTLRCSPRSGDLSVYWYQQSLDQGLQFLIQYYNGEERAKGNILERFSAQQFPDLHSELNLSSLELGDSALYFCASSAQVGNTEAFFGQGTRLTVV.

The J gene is TRBJ2-7, the V gene TRBV5-4; D is perhaps TRBD2 (5 bases). The CDR3 consists of 13 residues. Germline loops: CDR1 SGHNT, CDR2 YYREEE (reference sequence). The V end was cut by 1 base, the J end by 5 bases, with 10 bases between. CDR3 loop: CASSLWELDEQYF. In DNA, the CDR3 is TGTGCCAGCAGCTTGTGGGAGCTGGACGAGCAGTACTTC.

This clonotype turned up a few times. The chain couples TRBV18 to TRBJ2-1; D unclear. Germline V gene sequence: CDR1 KGHSH, CDR2 LQKENI. The CDR3 spans 17 residues. The germline V and J ends were trimmed by 3 bases and 0 bases, with 15 bases remaining between them. The CDR3 DNA is TGTGCCAGCTCACCCCGCCCCCTAGAGAGCTCCTACAATGAGCAGTTCTTC. Protein: CASSPRPLESSYNEQFF.

This clonotype was counted between two and nine times. The chain uses TRBV7-2 and TRBJ2-7, with no clear D. Germline CDR1 reads SGHTA; CDR2 reads FQGNSA. The V end lost 0 bases, the J end lost 4 bases, and 10 bases lay between the germline ends. The CDR3 consists of 14 residues. The CDR3 nucleotides are TGTGCCAGCAGCTTAGCGCGAAGTTGGTACGAGCAGTACTTC. It specifies CASSLARSWYEQYF.

The chain combines TRBV12-5 with TRBJ2-2; 7 positions match TRBD1. Germline V gene lookup returns CDR1 LGHNT and CDR2 FRNRAP. J was trimmed by 4 bases and V by 1 base; bases with no gene match: 12. CDR3 length equals 18 residues. CDR3 DNA sequence: TGTGCTAGTGGTTTGGGAGAGATGGGGACAGCTGTCACCGGGGAGCTGTTTTTT. Translated, it gives CASGLGEMGTAVTGELFF.

This clonotype was counted between two and nine times. The chain carries TRBV4-3 and TRBJ1-1; the match to TRBD1 covers 8 bases. Losses at the gene ends were 1 base for V and 4 bases for J; bases not matched to a gene: 5. The length of the CDR3 is 15 residues. Per germline, CDR1 LGHNA and CDR2 YSLEER. CDR3 protein: CASSQVRGLGTEAFF. The CDR3 region has the DNA TGCGCCAGCAGCCAAGTCAGGGGGCTGGGCACTGAAGCTTTCTTT.

This clonotype has a handful of counts. The chain carries TRBV27 and TRBJ1-5; D ambiguous. V was clipped by 5 bases and J by 3 bases, with 11 bases between them. Germline V gene sequence: CDR1 MNHEY, CDR2 SMNVEV (reference sequence). The CDR3 covers 14 residues. The CDR3 sequence is CASSPRGVNQPQHF. CDR3 coding DNA: TGTGCCAGCAGTCCCCGGGGTGTCAATCAGCCCCAGCATTTT.

This sequence joins TRBV28 and TRBJ2-7, with TRBD1 identical over 8 bases. V was clipped by 5 bases and J by 6 bases; unmatched bases: 6. CDR3 length: 13 amino acids. Germline V CDR1 and CDR2: MDHEN, SYDVKM. CDR3 DNA: TGTGCCAGCAGTGCCCGGACAGGGCTCGAGCAGTACTTC. This gives the protein CASSARTGLEQYF.

This clonotype was counted ten times or more. The chain couples TRBV6-4 to TRBJ2-2; TRBD2 matches 9 bases. Germline-derived CDR1 and CDR2 are MRHNA and SNTAGT. Trimming took 5 bases from V and 6 from J; bases not matched to a gene: 25. The CDR3 is made up of 21 amino acids. The CDR3: CASSPPDRLKAAGGIPGELFF. The CDR3 coding sequence is TGTGCCAGCAGTCCGCCGGACAGGTTAAAAGCAGCGGGAGGAATTCCCGGGGAGCTGTTTTTT.

The chain joins TRBV29-1 to TRBJ2-7; D might be TRBD1 (5 bases). The CDR3 consists of 13 residues. The germline gives CDR1 SQVTM, CDR2 ANQGSEA. V gave up 4 bases and J gave up 3 bases, with 13 bases separating them. In DNA form, the CDR3 reads TGCAGCGTTGGCGACAGCAGCCTCTACGAGCAGTACTTC. This encodes CSVGDSSLYEQYF.

V is TRBV28 and J is TRBJ2-3; D may be TRBD1 (5 bases). In germline, CDR1 is MDHEN, CDR2 SYDVKM. Trimming pared 1 base from V and 0 bases from J, leaving 14 bases between. This CDR3 has 17 amino acids. CDR3 loop: CASSLSGIRVSTDTQYF. The CDR3 nucleotides read TGTGCCAGCAGTTTATCCGGTATCAGGGTTAGCACAGATACGCAGTATTTT.

This sequence joins TRBV20-1 and TRBJ2-1, with TRBD2 matching 14 bases. The CDR3 loop spans 17 amino acids. CDR1 is DFQATT and CDR2 is SNEGSKA in the germline V gene (reference sequence). Trimming took 2 bases from V and 7 from J; bases not matched to a gene: 10. CDR3 sequence (DNA): TGCAGTGCTAGATTACACACGGGACTAGCGGGAGTAAATGAGCAGTTCTTC. This codes for CSARLHTGLAGVNEQFF.

The chain combines TRBV7-6 with TRBJ2-7; TRBD2 is a possible D gene (6 bases). V gave up 1 base and J gave up 2 bases, with 15 bases separating them. The CDR3 extends over 16 amino acids. CDR1 is SGHVS, CDR2 FNYEAQ, per germline. The CDR3 reads CASSLDTSHLTYEQYF. In DNA form, the CDR3 reads TGTGCCAGCAGCTTAGACACTAGCCACCTAACCTACGAGCAGTACTTC.

This clonotype was seen a handful of times. The J gene is TRBJ2-3, the V gene TRBV5-6, with D perhaps TRBD1 (6 bases). V lost 2 bases and J 6 bases, leaving 13 bases between the germline ends. The CDR3 consists of 14 residues. The germline gives CDR1 SGHDT, CDR2 YYEEEE. The CDR3 DNA sequence: TGTGCCAGCAGCTTCCGGACAGTTTCGGATACGCAGTATTTT. As protein: CASSFRTVSDTQYF. Complete variable domain (other parts from reference TRBV5-6 and TRBJ2-3): DAGVTQSPTHLIKTRGQQVTLRCSPKSGHDTVSWYQQALGQGPQFIFQYYEEEERQRGNFPDRFSGHQFPNYSSELNVNALLLGDSALYLCASSFRTVSDTQYFGPGTRLTVL.

This clonotype was counted only a few times. V usage is TRBV19 and J usage is TRBJ1-2; no clear D. This CDR3 has 14 amino acids. CDR1 is LNHDA and CDR2 is SQIVND in the germline V gene (reference sequence). Trimming removed 9 bases from V and 6 bases from J, with 20 bases in between. The CDR3 here is CASGEWLESNGYTF. The CDR3, as DNA: TGTGCCAGCGGAGAGTGGTTGGAAAGTAATGGCTACACCTTC. The whole variable domain, filled in from reference TRBV19 and TRBJ1-2, reads DGGITQSPKYLFRKEGQNVTLSCEQNLNHDAMYWYRQDPGQGLRLIYYSQIVNDFQKGDIAEGYSVSREKKESFPLTVTSAQKNPTAFYLCASGEWLESNGYTFGSGTRLTVV.

This clonotype was found a few times. The V call is TRBV24-1, the J call TRBJ2-7, with 9 bases fitting TRBD1. CDR1 and CDR2 from the germline V gene are KGHDR and SFDVKD. The CDR3 sequence is 16 residues long. V gave up 7 bases and J gave up 6 bases; unmatched junction bases: 15. In DNA form, the CDR3 reads TGTGCCACCAGGGGACAGGGTGGCATTATCGTGTGCGAGCAGTACTTC. This sequence encodes CATRGQGGIIVCEQYF.

This clonotype was recorded many times. The rearrangement joins TRBV3-1 to TRBJ2-2; D remains unclear. V lost 3 bases and J lost 4, with 9 bases in between. This CDR3 region has 14 residues. Germline CDR1 and CDR2: LGHDT and YNNKEL (reference sequence). CDR3 in DNA: TGTGCCAGCAGCCACACCAGCCCCACCGGGGAGCTGTTTTTT. Translated: CASSHTSPTGELFF.

The CDR3 nucleotides are TGTGCCAGCACCTTTAGGGAGTTGGGTGAGCAGTACTTC. Protein product: CASTFRELGEQYF. The genes are TRBV7-8 and TRBJ2-7; a weak D match, TRBD2 (5 bases). Looked up from germline, CDR1 is SGHVS and CDR2 is FQNEAQ. This CDR3 has 13 residues. The V end lost 7 bases, the J end lost 7 bases, and 17 bases lay between the germline ends.

This clonotype was counted a few times. The chain is built from TRBV30 and TRBJ2-7; the match to TRBD1 covers 8 bases. The V segment lost 5 bases and the J segment 2 bases; nucleotides outside the gene matches: 8. The germline gives CDR1 GTSNPN, CDR2 SVGIG (reference sequence). The CDR3 extends over 14 amino acids. For the CDR3, the DNA is TGTGCCTGGGCAGGGGGCGCGACCCCCTACGAGCAGTACTTC. Protein sequence: CAWAGGATPYEQYF.

This clonotype was counted only a few times. This chain connects TRBV7-2 to TRBJ2-7; 12 bases agree with TRBD2. CDR3 length: 15 amino acids. Germline V lookup: CDR1 SGHTA, CDR2 FQGNSA. V dropped 5 bases and J dropped 3; count of bases not matched to a gene: 5. The CDR3 DNA is TGTGCCAGCAGCCAGACTAGCGGGGGTGTCTACGAGCAGTACTTC. It translates to CASSQTSGGVYEQYF.

The J gene is TRBJ1-1, the V gene TRBV5-1; tentative D call: TRBD1 (5 bases). The germline V gene has CDR1 SGHRS and CDR2 YFSETQ. The CDR3 length is 14 residues. Trimming took off 4 bases at V and 0 bases at J, with 10 bases between the two ends. CDR3 sequence: CASSLGLVNTEAFF. DNA of the CDR3: TGCGCCAGCAGCCTGGGGCTGGTGAACACTGAAGCTTTCTTT.

This clonotype was picked up a small number of times. The chain links TRBV7-2 to TRBJ2-1; 8 nucleotides match TRBD1. With V trimmed by 3 bases and J by 9 bases, 4 bases remained unmatched. The CDR3 consists of 13 residues. From germline, CDR1 is SGHTA and CDR2 FQGNSA. The CDR3 DNA follows: TGTGCCAGCAGCTTGGACAGGGTTGCTGAGCAGTTCTTC. It translates to CASSLDRVAEQFF.

This rearrangement joins TRBV29-1 to TRBJ2-5; no reliable D call. Germline V gene lookup returns CDR1 SQVTM and CDR2 ANQGSEA. The V gene lost 4 bases and the J gene lost 4 bases, with 10 bases spanning the gap. The CDR3 has 12 amino acids. The CDR3 spells CSVGLGLETQYF. CDR3 sequence (DNA): TGCAGCGTTGGTTTAGGGTTAGAGACCCAGTACTTC.